The entry that follows covers one T cell receptor (beta chain) sequence. This CDR3 region has 15 residues. In germline, CDR1 is SGHTA, CDR2 FQGNSA. V was clipped by 0 bases and J by 4 bases, with 13 bases between them. The table came from immunoSEQ multiplex PCR; TCRdb's copy has only in-frame clones and leaves some out. The profile covers about 1,800,000 clones, with about 95% appearing a single time and more than 0.9% taken by the ten largest. The sample belongs to a study of shared clonotypes between healthy human individuals. Positive CCR7 selection of CD45RO-negative cells yielded the naive CD8 cells, and terminally differentiated effector memory CD45RA+ cells were excluded.

This clonotype was obtained from a young man in good health. The genes are TRBV7-2 and TRBJ2-7; no reliable D call. Sequencing input: naive CD8+ T cells sorted from blood. The CDR3 nucleotides read TGTGCCAGCAGCTTAGCTGATGGGATCGGTTACGAGCAGTACTTC. Translating it yields CASSLADGIGYEQYF.